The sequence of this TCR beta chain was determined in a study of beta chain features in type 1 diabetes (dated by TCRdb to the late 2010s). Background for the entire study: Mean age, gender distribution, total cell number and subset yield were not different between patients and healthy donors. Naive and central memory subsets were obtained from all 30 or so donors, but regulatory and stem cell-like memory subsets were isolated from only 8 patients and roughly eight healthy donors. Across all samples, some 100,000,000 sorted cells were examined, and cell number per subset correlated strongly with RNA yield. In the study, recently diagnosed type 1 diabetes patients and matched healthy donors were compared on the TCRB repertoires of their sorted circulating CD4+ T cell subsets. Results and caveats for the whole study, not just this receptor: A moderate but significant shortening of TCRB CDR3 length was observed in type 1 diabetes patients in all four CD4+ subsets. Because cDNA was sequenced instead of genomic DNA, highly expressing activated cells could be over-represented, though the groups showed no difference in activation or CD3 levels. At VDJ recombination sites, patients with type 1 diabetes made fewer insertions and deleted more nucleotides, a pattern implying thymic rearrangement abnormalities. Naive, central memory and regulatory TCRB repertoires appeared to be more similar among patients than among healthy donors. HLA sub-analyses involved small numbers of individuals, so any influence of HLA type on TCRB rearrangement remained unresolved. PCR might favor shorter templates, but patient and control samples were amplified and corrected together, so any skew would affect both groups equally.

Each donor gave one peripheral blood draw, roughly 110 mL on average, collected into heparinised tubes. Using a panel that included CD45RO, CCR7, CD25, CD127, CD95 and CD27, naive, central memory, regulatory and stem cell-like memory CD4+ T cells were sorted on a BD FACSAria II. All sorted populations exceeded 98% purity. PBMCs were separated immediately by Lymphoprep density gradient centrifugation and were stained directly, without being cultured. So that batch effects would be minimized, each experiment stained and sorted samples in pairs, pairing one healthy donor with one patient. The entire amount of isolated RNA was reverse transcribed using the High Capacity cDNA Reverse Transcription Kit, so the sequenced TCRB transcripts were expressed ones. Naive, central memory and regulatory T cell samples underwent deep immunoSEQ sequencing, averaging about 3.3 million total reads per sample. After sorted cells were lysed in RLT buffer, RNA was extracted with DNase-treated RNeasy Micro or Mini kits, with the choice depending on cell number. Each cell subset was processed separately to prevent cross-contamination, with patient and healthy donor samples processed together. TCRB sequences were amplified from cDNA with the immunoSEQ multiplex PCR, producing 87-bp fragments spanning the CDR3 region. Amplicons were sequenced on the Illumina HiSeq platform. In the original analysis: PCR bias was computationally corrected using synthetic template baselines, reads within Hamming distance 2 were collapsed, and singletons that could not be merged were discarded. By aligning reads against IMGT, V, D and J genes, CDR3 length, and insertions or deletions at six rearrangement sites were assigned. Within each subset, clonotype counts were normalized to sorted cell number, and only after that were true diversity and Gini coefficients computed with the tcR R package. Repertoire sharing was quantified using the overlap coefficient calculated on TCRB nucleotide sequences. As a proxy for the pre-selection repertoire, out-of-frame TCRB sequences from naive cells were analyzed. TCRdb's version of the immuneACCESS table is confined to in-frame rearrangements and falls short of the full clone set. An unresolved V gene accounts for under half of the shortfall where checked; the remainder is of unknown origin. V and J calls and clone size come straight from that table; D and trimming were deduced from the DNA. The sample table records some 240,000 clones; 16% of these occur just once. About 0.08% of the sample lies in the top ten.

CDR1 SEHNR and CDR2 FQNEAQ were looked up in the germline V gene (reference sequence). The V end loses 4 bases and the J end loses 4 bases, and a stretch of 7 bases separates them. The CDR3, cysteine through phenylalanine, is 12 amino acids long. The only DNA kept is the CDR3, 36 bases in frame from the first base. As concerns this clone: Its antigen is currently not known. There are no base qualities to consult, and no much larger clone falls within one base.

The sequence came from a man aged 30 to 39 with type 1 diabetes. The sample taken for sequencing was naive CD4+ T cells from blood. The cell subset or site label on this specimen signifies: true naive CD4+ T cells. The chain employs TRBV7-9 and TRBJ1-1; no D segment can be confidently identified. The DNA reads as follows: TGTGCCAGCAGCTATAGCGCCACTGAAGCTTTCTTT. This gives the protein CASSYSATEAFF.